The rows below give T cell receptor beta chains drawn from one sample of a study of shared clonotypes between healthy human individuals. Repertoires were generated with immunoSEQ multiplex PCR, while TCRdb's copy carries only in-frame clones and drops some. The sample consists of hundreds of thousands of clones, approximately 90% of them appearing once. The source material was naive CD8+ T cells sorted from blood. The receptors stem from a man aged 25 to 40 in good health. The CDR3 runs from the conserved cysteine through the conserved F or W. D genes are given only for firm matches. Part of the rows lack a size; the others show once, few, many or a class for expanded clones.

abundance	len	v_gene	j_gene	d_gene	CDR3aa	CDR3nt
once	16	TRBV7-9	TRBJ2-2	TRBD1	CASTLTGTDNTGELFF	TGTGCCAGCACCTTGACCGGGACAGATAACACCGGGGAGCTGTTTTTT
.	15	TRBV6-1	TRBJ2-7	.	CASSERQFAVYEQYF	TGTGCCAGCAGTGAGAGACAGTTCGCGGTTTACGAGCAGTACTTC
.	17	TRBV5-8	TRBJ2-7	.	CASARGDGVYPTYEQYF	TGTGCCAGCGCCAGAGGGGACGGAGTGTACCCTACCTACGAGCAGTACTTC
once	14	TRBV29-1	TRBJ2-7	.	CSVEPDTGAYEQYF	TGCAGCGTTGAACCTGATACCGGGGCCTACGAGCAGTACTTC
.	14	TRBV11-1	TRBJ2-2	.	CASSFVGGTGELFF	TGTGCCAGCAGCTTTGTCGGGGGCACCGGGGAGCTGTTTTTT
.	14	TRBV29-1	TRBJ2-7	TRBD2	CSVEASGIAYEQYF	TGCAGCGTTGAAGCTAGCGGGATAGCCTACGAGCAGTACTTC
.	13	TRBV15	TRBJ1-1	.	CATGERGNTEAFF	TGTGCCACCGGAGAGCGGGGTAACACTGAAGCTTTCTTT
.	14	TRBV7-3	TRBJ2-3	.	CASSPGGNTDTQYF	TGTGCCAGCAGCCCCGGGGGAAACACAGATACGCAGTATTTT
.	13	TRBV30	TRBJ1-1	.	CAWSLQAHTEAFF	TGTGCCTGGAGTTTACAGGCCCACACTGAAGCTTTCTTT
once	15	TRBV7-9	TRBJ2-3	TRBD2	CASSPSGSSTDTQYF	TGTGCCAGCAGCCCTAGCGGATCTAGCACAGATACGCAGTATTTT
.	15	TRBV7-9	TRBJ1-2	.	CASSSTGTPNYGYTF	TGTGCCAGCAGCTCAACCGGGACACCGAACTATGGCTACACCTTC
.	14	TRBV10-2	TRBJ2-3	.	CASSEGGTPDTQYF	TGCGCCAGCAGTGAGGGGGGCACGCCAGATACGCAGTATTTT
.	12	TRBV10-2	TRBJ1-1	.	CASSERNTEAFF	TGCGCCAGCAGTGAAAGGAACACTGAAGCTTTCTTT